This TCR beta chain was obtained from a study of T cell responses to AZD1222 COVID-19 vaccine. Study background: Second doses were pooled across both intervals (about 4 or about 12 weeks).

Per the germline V gene, CDR1 is SEHNR and CDR2 is FQNEAQ (reference sequence). The CDR3 consists of 11 residues. V gave up 5 bases and J gave up 7 bases, with 8 bases separating them. Assay used: immunoSEQ multiplex PCR; TCRdb lists only in-frame clones, some missing. The table lists over 150,000 clones, about 92% of them singletons, with under 20% in the top ten. The sample in question was peripheral blood, obtained on day 0 of AZD1222 vaccination. The chain is built from TRBV7-9 and TRBJ1-1; D call uncertain. The clonotype was recovered from an adult in good health. The CDR3 DNA reads as TGTGCCAGCAGCCGAGACGGTGAAGCTTTCTTT. This sequence encodes CASSRDGEAFF.